These 26 T cell receptor beta chains share one sample of origin, sequenced in a study of T cell responses to AZD1222 COVID-19 vaccine. TCRdb's copy holds only in-frame clones and misses some; the assay was immunoSEQ multiplex PCR. The data contain around 130,000 clones, roughly 84% of them singletons. Specimen: peripheral blood, collected on day 0 of AZD1222 vaccination. Source of these receptors: an adult in good health.

The genes are TRBV29-1 and TRBJ2-1; D ambiguous. Germline V gene sequence: CDR1 SQVTM, CDR2 ANQGSEA. The length of the CDR3 is 11 residues. Trimming removed 3 bases at V and 0 bases at J, with 0 bases between. The CDR3 sequence: CSVDSYNEQFF. In DNA form, the CDR3 reads TGCAGCGTTGACTCCTACAATGAGCAGTTCTTC.

This clone was seen just once. The J gene is TRBJ1-2, the V gene TRBV19; no firm D call. The V end lost 0 bases, the J end lost 7 bases, and 21 bases lay between the germline ends. Germline assignment: CDR1 LNHDA and CDR2 SQIVND (reference sequence). The CDR3 length is 17 residues. The CDR3, as DNA: TGTGCCAGTAGTATAGATTGGCAGACCAGCGTAGTAGTTGGCTACACCTTC. It specifies CASSIDWQTSVVVGYTF.

The V gene is TRBV6-2 or TRBV6-3, the J gene TRBJ1-2; 9 bases are a match to TRBD1. V dropped 6 bases and J dropped 7; count of bases not matched to a gene: 9. This CDR3 comprises 14 residues. Per germline, CDR1 MNHEY and CDR2 SVGEGT. In DNA, the CDR3 is TGTGCCAGCAGCCAGGGGACAGGGATGAGTGGCTACACCTTC. Protein: CASSQGTGMSGYTF.

The CDR3 bases are TGTGCCAGCAGTTTTACGCCGGACAGTATTGAAAAACTGTTTTTT. Protein sequence: CASSFTPDSIEKLFF. The chain is built from TRBV6-5 and TRBJ1-4; the D gene is possibly TRBD1 (6 bases). The CDR3 extends over 15 amino acids. V was clipped by 4 bases and J by 7 bases, with 16 bases between them. Germline V gene lookup returns CDR1 MNHEY and CDR2 SVGAGI.

The V call is TRBV6-6, the J call TRBJ1-2; tentatively, D is TRBD1 (6 bases). V lost 0 bases, J lost 3 bases, and 11 bases lay in between. CDR3 size: 15 residues. Germline V CDR1 and CDR2: MNHNY, SVGAGI (reference sequence). The CDR3 is CASSYSTRGDYGYTF. The CDR3 DNA reads as TGTGCCAGCAGTTACTCGACAAGGGGGGACTATGGCTACACCTTC.

The genes are TRBV9 and TRBJ1-4; no clear D. V was trimmed by 4 bases and J by 3 bases, leaving 13 bases between them. CDR1 and CDR2 (germline): SGDLS, YYNGEE. The CDR3 is 15 amino acids. CDR3 coding DNA: TGTGCCAGCAGCACGGAGGAAGGGTCTAATGAAAAACTGTTTTTT. Amino acids: CASSTEEGSNEKLFF. Supplemented by reference TRBV9 and TRBJ1-4, the full variable domain reads DSGVTQTPKHLITATGQRVTLRCSPRSGDLSVYWYQQSLDQGLQFLIQYYNGEERAKGNILERFSAQQFPDLHSELNLSSLELGDSALYFCASSTEEGSNEKLFFGSGTQLSVL.

The chain is built from TRBV3-1 (or the pseudogene TRBV3-2) and TRBJ2-2; D remains ambiguous. The germline V gene encodes CDR1 LGHDT and CDR2 YNNKEL (reference sequence). V was pared by 6 bases and J by 0 bases, with 11 bases between. This CDR3 has 15 residues. CDR3 nucleotides: TGTGCCAGCAGTTTTACACCCACGAACACCGGGGAGCTGTTTTTT. The encoded protein is CASSFTPTNTGELFF.

The V and J genes are TRBV19 and TRBJ2-3, with D unclear. CDR3 length equals 15 residues. CDR1 is LNHDA, CDR2 SQIVND, per germline (reference sequence). V lost 0 bases and J 4 bases, leaving 11 bases between the germline ends. The chain's CDR3 is CASSIDRVAPDTQYF. The DNA for the CDR3 is TGTGCCAGTAGTATAGATCGGGTCGCCCCAGATACGCAGTATTTT.

Of note for this clone: Relative to the germline gene, one junction end is altered; a read error may explain this. The chain recombines TRBV7-9 with TRBJ1-1; D gene uncertain. CDR1 and CDR2 (germline): SEHNR, FQNEAQ (reference sequence). This CDR3 has 13 amino acids. The CDR3 sequence is CVSSSTIPTEAFF. CDR3 coding DNA: TGTGTCAGCAGCTCAACAATTCCCACTGAAGCTTTCTTT.

The chain joins TRBV27 to TRBJ1-3; D is unclear. V was shortened by 0 bases and J by 0 bases, with 6 bases between the two germline ends. The germline CDR1 and CDR2 sequences are MNHEY and SMNVEV (reference sequence). The CDR3 sequence is 15 residues long. CDR3 region: CASSLSLSSGNTIYF. CDR3 nucleotides: TGTGCCAGCAGTTTATCACTGAGCTCTGGAAACACCATATATTTT.

The V call is TRBV19, the J call TRBJ1-5, with D maybe TRBD1 (6 bases). V was shortened by 6 bases and J by 0 bases, with 12 bases between the two germline ends. The CDR3 runs 15 residues. In germline, CDR1 is LNHDA, CDR2 SQIVND (reference sequence). DNA for the CDR3: TGTGCCAGTAGCCCGGGACAATATAGCAATCAGCCCCAGCATTTT. This sequence encodes CASSPGQYSNQPQHF.

The rearrangement uses TRBV4-2 and TRBJ1-2, with D possibly TRBD1 on 5 matching bases. Per the germline V gene, CDR1 is LGHNA and CDR2 is YNFKEQ. This CDR3 has 16 amino acids. The V and J ends lost 0 bases and 8 bases respectively, with 19 bases between them. The CDR3 loop reads CASSQEAGGRQGGYTF. The CDR3 bases are TGTGCCAGCAGCCAAGAGGCTGGGGGGAGGCAAGGGGGCTACACCTTC.

The chain is built from TRBV5-1 and TRBJ2-1; TRBD2 might be the D (6 bases). There are 15 residues in the CDR3. The germline V gene has CDR1 SGHRS and CDR2 YFSETQ. V shed 2 bases and J shed 3 bases, with 12 bases lying between them. CDR3 sequence (DNA): TGCGCCAGCAGCTTCACCCCGACTAGCTACAATGAGCAGTTCTTC. This encodes CASSFTPTSYNEQFF.

This clone was counted a few times. The V call is TRBV7-2, the J call TRBJ2-7, with 8 bases lining up with TRBD1. Per the germline V gene, CDR1 is SGHTA and CDR2 is FQGNSA. The CDR3 is made up of 15 amino acids. Trimming cost V 2 bases and J 3 bases; bases outside gene matches: 6. This CDR3 is CASSLSWTGRYEQYF. DNA of the CDR3: TGTGCCAGCAGCTTAAGCTGGACAGGGCGCTACGAGCAGTACTTC.

The V call is TRBV7-2, the J call TRBJ2-7, with 11 bases fitting TRBD1. This CDR3 spans 15 amino acids. Germline CDR1 SGHTA, CDR2 FQGNSA. The trim removed 4 bases at V and 2 bases at J, leaving 4 bases unmatched. The CDR3 is CASSSWTGGAYEQYF. Here the CDR3 DNA reads TGTGCCAGCAGCTCTTGGACAGGGGGCGCCTACGAGCAGTACTTC.

The chain has TRBV5-4 and TRBJ2-1, with TRBD2 matching 8 bases. The germline gives CDR1 SGHNT, CDR2 YYREEE (reference sequence). V was clipped by 5 bases and J by 4 bases; unmatched bases: 2. This CDR3 comprises 13 residues. CDR3 bases: TGTGCCAGCAGTACTAGCGGATACAATGAGCAGTTCTTC. This translates into CASSTSGYNEQFF.

The V gene is TRBV4-3, the J gene TRBJ1-1; D call uncertain. CDR1 and CDR2 from the germline V gene are LGHNA and YSLEER. CDR3 length: 14 residues. V lost 5 bases, J lost 7 bases, and 17 bases lay in between. The CDR3, as DNA: TGCGCCAGCAGCATAGCGGAGAGGGAAGGTGAAGCTTTCTTT. This gives the protein CASSIAEREGEAFF.

Regarding this clone: Different DNA sequences within this sample yield the same CDR3. The CDR3 DNA reads as TGCGCCAGCAGCTTGGCAGGGGTAGGAAACACCATATATTTT. It yields the protein CASSLAGVGNTIYF. The chain uses TRBV5-1 and TRBJ1-3; weak D call: TRBD1 (6 bases). Per the germline V gene, CDR1 is SGHRS and CDR2 is YFSETQ. Deletions cut 0 bases from V and 4 bases from J, with 8 bases between. The CDR3 covers 14 residues.

The chain links TRBV6-6 to TRBJ2-6, with D unresolved. This CDR3 comprises 14 residues. Germline CDR1 and CDR2: MNHNY and SVGAGI (reference sequence). V was trimmed by 4 bases and J by 4 bases, leaving 8 bases between them. This CDR3 is CASSFGGGANVLTF. The CDR3 DNA sequence: TGTGCCAGCAGTTTCGGCGGAGGGGCCAACGTCCTGACTTTC.

This clone was seen only once. The chain couples TRBV12-3 or TRBV12-4 to TRBJ1-1; no clear D gene. The CDR3 has 12 residues. The germline V and J ends were trimmed by 3 bases and 10 bases, with 12 bases remaining between them. In nucleotides, the CDR3 is TGTGCCAGCAGTTTTCTGGCAGGCATAGCTTTCTTT. Its protein product is CASSFLAGIAFF.

The chain joins TRBV27 to TRBJ2-7, with a weak D call TRBD2 (5 bases). The CDR3 spans 10 residues. Germline V lookup: CDR1 MNHEY, CDR2 SMNVEV (reference sequence). V was clipped by 11 bases and J by 6 bases, with 11 bases between them. In DNA, the CDR3 is TGTGCCGGTCGCGGAGGCGAGCAGTACTTC. Amino acids: CAGRGGEQYF.

The chain is built from TRBV5-1 and TRBJ2-7; possible D gene TRBD2, 6 bases. Germline CDR1 and CDR2: SGHRS and YFSETQ. This CDR3 comprises 13 residues. V lost 9 bases and J lost 3, with 16 bases in between. This CDR3 is CATREGAGYEQYF. Here the CDR3 DNA reads TGCGCCACCCGAGAAGGAGCGGGCTACGAGCAGTACTTC.

V and J are TRBV3-1 (or the pseudogene TRBV3-2) and TRBJ1-2; 9 bases agree with TRBD1. CDR1 and CDR2 from the germline V gene are LGHDT and YNNKEL (reference sequence). V shed 5 bases, J shed 2 bases, and the junction held 6 bases outside the gene matches. The CDR3 spans 15 residues. As DNA, the CDR3 is TGTGCCAGCAGCTTCCGGGACAGGGCGAACTATGGCTACACCTTC. It yields the protein CASSFRDRANYGYTF.

The chain joins TRBV15 to TRBJ2-7; unclear D gene. Germline V CDR1 and CDR2: LNHNV, YYDKDF (reference sequence). This CDR3 has 15 residues. V shed 0 bases and J shed 2 bases, with 11 bases lying between them. The CDR3 coding sequence is TGTGCCACCAGCAGAGATGGAGTACGAACCTACGAGCAGTACTTC. This encodes CATSRDGVRTYEQYF.

This chain joins TRBV5-1 and TRBJ1-4; possibly TRBD1 for D (6 bases). Trimming removed 5 bases at V and 4 bases at J, with 15 bases between. The germline gives CDR1 SGHRS, CDR2 YFSETQ. The CDR3 extends over 15 amino acids. The CDR3 sequence is CASSSGGRGNEKLFF. CDR3 coding DNA: TGCGCCAGCAGTTCTGGCGGCAGGGGTAATGAAAAACTGTTTTTT.

The rearrangement joins TRBV24-1 to TRBJ1-3; no firm D call. The CDR3 has 13 residues. Germline CDR1 reads KGHDR; CDR2 reads SFDVKD. The ends were cut back, 1 base at V and 3 bases at J, with 3 bases in the middle. The chain's CDR3 is CATSDFSGNTIYF. The CDR3 DNA follows: TGTGCCACCAGTGATTTTAGTGGAAACACCATATATTTT.